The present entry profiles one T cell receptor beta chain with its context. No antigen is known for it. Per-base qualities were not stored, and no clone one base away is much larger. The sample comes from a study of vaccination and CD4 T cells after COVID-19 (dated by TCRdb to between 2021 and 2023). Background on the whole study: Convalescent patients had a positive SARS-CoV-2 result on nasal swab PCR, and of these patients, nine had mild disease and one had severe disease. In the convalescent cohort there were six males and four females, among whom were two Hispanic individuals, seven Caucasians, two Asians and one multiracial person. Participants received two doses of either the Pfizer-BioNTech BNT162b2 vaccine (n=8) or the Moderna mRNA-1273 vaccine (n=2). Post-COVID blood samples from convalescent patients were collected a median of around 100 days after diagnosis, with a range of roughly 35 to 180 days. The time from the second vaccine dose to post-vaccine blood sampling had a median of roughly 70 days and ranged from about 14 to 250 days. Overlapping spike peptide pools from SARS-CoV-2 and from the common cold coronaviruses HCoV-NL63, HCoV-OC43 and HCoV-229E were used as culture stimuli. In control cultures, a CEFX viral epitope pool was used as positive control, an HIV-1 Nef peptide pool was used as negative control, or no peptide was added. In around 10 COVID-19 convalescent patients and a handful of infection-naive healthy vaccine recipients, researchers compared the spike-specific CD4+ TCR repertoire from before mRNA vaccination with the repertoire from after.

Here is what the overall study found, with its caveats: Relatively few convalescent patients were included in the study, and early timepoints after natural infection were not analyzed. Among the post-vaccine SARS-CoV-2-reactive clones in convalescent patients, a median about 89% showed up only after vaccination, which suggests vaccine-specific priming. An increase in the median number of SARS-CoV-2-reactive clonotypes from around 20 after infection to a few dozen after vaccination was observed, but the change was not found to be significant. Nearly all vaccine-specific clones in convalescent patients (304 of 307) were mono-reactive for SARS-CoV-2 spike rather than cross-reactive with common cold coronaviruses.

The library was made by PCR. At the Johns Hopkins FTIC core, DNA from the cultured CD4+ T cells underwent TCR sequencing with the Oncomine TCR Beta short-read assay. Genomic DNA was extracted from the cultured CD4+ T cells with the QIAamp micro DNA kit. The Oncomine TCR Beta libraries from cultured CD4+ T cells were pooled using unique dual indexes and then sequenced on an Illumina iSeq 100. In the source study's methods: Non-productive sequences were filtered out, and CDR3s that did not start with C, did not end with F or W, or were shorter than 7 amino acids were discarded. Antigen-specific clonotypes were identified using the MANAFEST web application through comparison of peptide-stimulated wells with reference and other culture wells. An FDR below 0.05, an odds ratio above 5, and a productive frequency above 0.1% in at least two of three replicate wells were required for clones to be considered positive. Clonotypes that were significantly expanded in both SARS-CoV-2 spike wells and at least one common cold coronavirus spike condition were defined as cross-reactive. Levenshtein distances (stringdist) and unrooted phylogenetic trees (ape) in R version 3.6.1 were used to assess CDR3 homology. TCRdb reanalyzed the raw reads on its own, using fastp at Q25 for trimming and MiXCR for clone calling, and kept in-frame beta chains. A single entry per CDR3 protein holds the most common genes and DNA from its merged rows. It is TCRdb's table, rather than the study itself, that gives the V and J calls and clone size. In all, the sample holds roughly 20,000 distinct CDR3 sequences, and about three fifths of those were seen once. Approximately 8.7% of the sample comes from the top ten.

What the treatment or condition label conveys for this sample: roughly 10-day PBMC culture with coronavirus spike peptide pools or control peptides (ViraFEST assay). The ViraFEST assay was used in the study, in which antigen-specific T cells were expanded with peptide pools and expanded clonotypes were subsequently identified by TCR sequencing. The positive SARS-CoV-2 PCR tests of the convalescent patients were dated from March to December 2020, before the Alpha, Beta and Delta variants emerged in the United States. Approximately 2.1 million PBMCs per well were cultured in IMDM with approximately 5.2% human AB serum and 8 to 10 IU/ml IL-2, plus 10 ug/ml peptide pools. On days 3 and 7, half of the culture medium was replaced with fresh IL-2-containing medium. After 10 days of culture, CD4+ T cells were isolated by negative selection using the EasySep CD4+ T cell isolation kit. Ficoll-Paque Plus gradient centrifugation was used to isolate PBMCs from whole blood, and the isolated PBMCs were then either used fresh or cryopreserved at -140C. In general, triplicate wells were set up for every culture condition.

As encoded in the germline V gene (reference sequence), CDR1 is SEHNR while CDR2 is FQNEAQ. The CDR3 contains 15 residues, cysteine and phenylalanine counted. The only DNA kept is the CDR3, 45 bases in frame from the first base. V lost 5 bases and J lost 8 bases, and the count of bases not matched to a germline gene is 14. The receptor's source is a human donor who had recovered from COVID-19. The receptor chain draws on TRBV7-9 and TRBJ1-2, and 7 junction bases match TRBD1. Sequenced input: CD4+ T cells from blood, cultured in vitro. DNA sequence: TGTGCCAGCAGCGCTGGGACAGTTTATATGGCGGGCTACACCTTC. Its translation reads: CASSAGTVYMAGYTF.